This paragraph covers one TCR beta chain sequence. Its antigen is unknown. The entry originates in a study of breast tumors, draining lymph nodes, adjacent tissues. Samples came from axillary lymph nodes draining the breast cancer. Findings of the study overall: That most tumor T cells come from lymph nodes remained unproven. Compared with lymph nodes, tumors were less diverse; compared with nontumor tissue, more.

TCRdb re-called the multiplex PCR reads through MiXCR, storing one row per CDR3 protein. The sample contains about 200,000 distinct CDR3 sequences, approximately 30% of which appear only once. The ends lost 2 bases at V and 8 bases at J; junction bases unmatched: 9. Germline V gene sequence: CDR1 KGHDR, CDR2 SFDVKD. The CDR3 contains 16 residues. The chain is built from TRBV24-1 and TRBJ2-1; 9 nucleotides match TRBD2. The specimen was axillary lymph node tissue. The receptor was isolated from a female donor with breast cancer. Some clones in this sample may be carry-over from other donors' samples. DNA for the CDR3: TGTGCCACCAGTGATTGGGATGCGGGAGGGCCCGATGAGCAGTTCTTC. This sequence encodes CATSDWDAGGPDEQFF.